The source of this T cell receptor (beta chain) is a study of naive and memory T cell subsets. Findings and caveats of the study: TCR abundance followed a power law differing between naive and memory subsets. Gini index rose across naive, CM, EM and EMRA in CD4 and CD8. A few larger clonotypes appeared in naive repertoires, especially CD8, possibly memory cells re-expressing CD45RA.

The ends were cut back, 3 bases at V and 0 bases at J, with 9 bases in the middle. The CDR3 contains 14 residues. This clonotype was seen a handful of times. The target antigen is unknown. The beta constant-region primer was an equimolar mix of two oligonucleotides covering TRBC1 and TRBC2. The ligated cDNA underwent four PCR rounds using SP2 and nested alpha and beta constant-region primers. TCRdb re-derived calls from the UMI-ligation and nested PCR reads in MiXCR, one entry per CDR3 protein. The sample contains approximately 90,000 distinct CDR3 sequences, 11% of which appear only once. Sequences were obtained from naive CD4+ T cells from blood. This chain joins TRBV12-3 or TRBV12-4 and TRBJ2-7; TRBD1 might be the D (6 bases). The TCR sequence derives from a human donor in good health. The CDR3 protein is CASSFSGASYEQYF. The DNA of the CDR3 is TGTGCCAGCAGTTTTTCAGGGGCCTCCTACGAGCAGTACTTC.